This T cell receptor (beta chain) was found in a study of T-cell memory formation after mild COVID-19. Study context: Clusters of TCRs were largely donor specific.

Trimming removed 0 bases at V and 5 bases at J, with 10 bases between. Germline CDR1 is SGHRS and CDR2 is YFSETQ. The CDR3 contains 14 residues. General study findings and limits: CD4+ clones that contracted lay mainly in CM and EM; CD8+ ones lay in EMRA.

Using constant-segment primers, 5'RACE produced TCR alpha and TCR beta cDNA libraries carrying sample barcodes and UMIs. TCRdb processed the 5' RACE reads anew with MiXCR; each CDR3 protein has one entry. The data contain under 450,000 distinct CDR3 sequences, around an eighth of them singletons. Details on this clonotype: Its antigen is still unknown.

The source material was PBMCs or a T cell subset sorted from them (not recorded which). This receptor was identified in a man younger than 35 who had mild COVID-19 (a few samples of this study predate the infection). Cell type and time point are not known. This chain uses TRBV5-1 with TRBJ2-3; TRBD2 is a possible D gene (5 bases). The CDR3 DNA follows: TGCGCCAGCAGCTTGGCGGCGGGCGGAGATACGCAGTATTTT. Translated: CASSLAAGGDTQYF.